This T cell receptor beta chain was found in a study of human T cells and chemical hapten exposure. Looking at the study overall: There were per-sample TCR yield variations, arising mainly from small pooled library volume differences. The study's findings and limits: Unchanged with DPC sensitization were TCRs above 1 in 1000 frequency.

As originally analysed: Counting gave a median of about 89,000 TCRs per sample, with values ranging from about 20,000 to 750,000. TCRdb recomputed calls from the RACE reads with MiXCR, one row per CDR3 protein. Clone size and V and J calls follow TCRdb, not the original study. The sample lists about 37,000 distinct CDR3 sequences; roughly 5.5% were seen once. Time point indicated: healthy volunteer bleed at 6 weeks. Sequencing started from total RNA isolated from unfractionated whole blood. This CDR3 spans 13 amino acids. The ends were cut back, 1 base at V and 5 bases at J, with 8 bases in the middle. Germline V gene sequence: CDR1 SGHAT, CDR2 FQNNGV. This clonotype was counted many times. As yet, its antigen is unknown.

The sample taken for sequencing was whole blood. The V call is TRBV11-2, the J call TRBJ1-1; no clear D. The receptor's source is a human donor in good health. Some clones in this sample may be carry-over from other donors' samples. In DNA, the CDR3 is TGTGCCAGCAGCTTAGTAGGTGGGACTGAAGCTTTCTTT. This codes for CASSLVGGTEAFF.